A selection of T cell receptor beta chains follows, all from one sample in a study of blood T cells in healthy people across ages. TCRdb itself ran the 5' RACE reads through MiXCR, one entry per CDR3 protein. The data contain about 730,000 distinct CDR3 sequences, roughly two fifths of them seen just once; the ten biggest clones take up more than 20%. The sequenced sample consisted of blood. The origin of the receptors is a woman aged 55-69 years in good health. CDR3s leave out the opening cysteine and the closing phenylalanine or tryptophan.

j_gene | v_gene | CDR3aa
TRBJ2-3 | TRBV20-1 | SALAGDISTDTQY
TRBJ2-3 | TRBV7-2 | ASSSPVVAAGTDTQY
TRBJ1-1 | TRBV3-1 | ASSQDAGLYGEAF
TRBJ2-1 | TRBV4-3 | ASSQEVAGGAGEQF
TRBJ2-2 | TRBV3-1 | ASSPDSGGSGELF
NA | TRBV20-1 | SARGETSYYGEQY
NA | TRBV6-2/TRBV6-3 | ASTRAGDYSTEQY
TRBJ1-2 | TRBV10-3 | AISEFDGGHYGYT
TRBJ1-6 | TRBV7-8 | ASSFVLQRVDSPLH
TRBJ2-2 | TRBV27 | ASSLGSGTGELF
TRBJ1-6 | TRBV27 | ASNPGGYNSPLH
TRBJ2-7 | TRBV15 | ATSGPGQIYEQY
TRBJ1-1 | TRBV28 | ASSTRWGAF
TRBJ2-5 | TRBV12-3/TRBV12-4 | ASSGLAGLQETRY
TRBJ2-1 | TRBV6-6 | ASSYSEGNEQF
TRBJ1-1 | TRBV9 | ASSGLPREGGTEAF
TRBJ2-3 | TRBV21-1 | ASSASTGATDTQY
TRBJ2-1 | TRBV24-1 | ATSDFRAFGMNEQF
TRBJ2-7 | TRBV20-1 | SASDLYELY
TRBJ2-1 | TRBV4-1 | ASSQSYGGSSYNEQF
TRBJ1-2 | TRBV4-3 | ASSPYGPGGGGYT
TRBJ1-2 | TRBV6-6 | ASSSNRVHYGYT
TRBJ2-7 | TRBV10-3 | AISETESGSSYEQY
TRBJ1-4 | TRBV4-2 | ASSQDRGNEKLF
TRBJ1-6 | TRBV20-1 | SAREEEGYGSPLH
TRBJ1-3 | TRBV5-8 | ASSPTGRFSGNTIY
TRBJ1-2 | TRBV11-2 | ASSLSHRREDGYT
TRBJ1-1 | TRBV19 | ASADWGGISRGTEAF
TRBJ2-5 | TRBV10-3 | ASGDPGQETQY
TRBJ2-4 | TRBV12-3/TRBV12-4 | ASSSFEEQY
TRBJ1-2 | TRBV7-2 | ASSLDSLRGYT
TRBJ2-1 | TRBV7-7 | ASSPQGSGNYNEQF
NA | TRBV5-1 | ASSLRQGRDEQY
TRBJ1-2 | TRBV5-1 | ASSVGDRDTDYGYT
TRBJ2-1 | TRBV7-9 | ASSLLGAEQF
TRBJ2-7 | TRBV20-1 | SASPSGRNYEQY
TRBJ1-2 | TRBV7-2 | ASSWSTGNYGYT
NA | TRBV4-1 | ASSQGGPGYEQY
TRBJ2-3 | TRBV12-3/TRBV12-4 | ACRPLASSTDTQY
TRBJ2-3 | TRBV7-3 | ASSHRTSGGTPTQY
TRBJ2-2 | TRBV20-1 | SARSGDNNMNTGELF
TRBJ2-1 | TRBV4-2 | ASSYLAGMSSYNEQF
TRBJ2-5 | TRBV6-5 | ASSYRGLETQY
TRBJ2-1 | TRBV7-9 | ASSLPAPEQF
TRBJ2-7 | TRBV10-3 | AISERVAGTYEQY
TRBJ2-4 | TRBV20-1 | SASGLAGISYERY
TRBJ1-6 | TRBV11-2 | ASSGGNSPLH
TRBJ1-2 | TRBV15 | ATSSATGDLGYT
TRBJ1-2 | TRBV7-9 | ASSLGHSDGYT
TRBJ2-1 | TRBV12-3/TRBV12-4 | ASSLRDGLYGNEQF
TRBJ2-3 | TRBV10-3 | AISVGGSTDTQY
TRBJ2-1 | TRBV5-5 | ASSGGFGDEQF
TRBJ2-2 | TRBV11-2 | ASSRDSYTGELF
TRBJ2-3 | TRBV12-3/TRBV12-4 | ASRGTGGDTQY
TRBJ2-1 | TRBV20-1 | SASYGAGGGHNEQF